This T cell receptor (beta chain) came from a study of cytomegalovirus exposure and HLA in healthy donors (TCRdb year 2017). Regarding the research as a whole: According to an earlier analysis of several hundred of the donors, some 180 million T cells yielded roughly 100 million unique TCR beta sequences and 276 Gb of sequence data. The study was designed to test whether signatures of past pathogen exposure could be identified by cataloging public T cell receptors. A later analysis re-analyzed previously published TCR beta repertoires from 600 to 850 donors and added high-resolution HLA genotyping to study TCR occurrence patterns. A later genetic analysis took genome-wide SNP genotypes for about 55% of the roughly 670 donors and used that subset as a discovery cohort. The T cell repertoires of several hundred subjects were profiled by immunosequencing and related to cytomegalovirus serostatus. Because of strong linkage in the cohort, a few DR-DQ haplotypes were treated as single units for association and clustering. An early release covering roughly 640 HLA-typed donors comprised 300 to 350 gigabases of sequencing data and 65 million to 100 million unique TCR sequences. The number of donors typed differed by locus, with 629-630 for A, B, C, DRB1 and DQB1, roughly 520 for DQA1, 600 to 610 for DPA1, and over 400 for DPB1. HLA typing covered class I and class II loci at four-digit resolution. Every discovery cohort repertoire had been produced on one sequencing platform. Among a few hundred genotyped donors of the cohort, an average of around 240,000 unique TCR beta nucleotide sequences were sequenced per donor, around 20% of them non-productive. The later analysis used no new phenotypic data to find candidate immune exposures, relying instead on TCR beta sequences and their occurrence across donors. High-throughput TCR immunosequencing, statistical association of individual TCRs with disease status, and machine learning were combined to predict cytomegalovirus infection status. Alongside the repertoire data, information on donor age, sex, ethnicity and CMV serostatus was compiled. Among the roughly 390 genotyped donors, around 79% belonged to the genetic ancestry cluster associated with self-reported Caucasian donors. To decide whether each TCR beta V gene segment behaved as functional or pseudogenic, an earlier analysis of approximately 600 of the donors relied on high-throughput TCR beta sequencing. In addition to the first cohort of about 650 subjects, a separate validation cohort of about 120 different subjects was used. The study at large found these results: Strong co-occurrence of HLA alleles, especially DR and DQ, made assigning TCR associations to individual alleles difficult. According to a later genetic analysis, donors in an Asian-associated ancestry cluster had fewer N-insertions in productive TCRs than the roughly 660-donor mean. Because the 87-base-pair reads could not distinguish some IMGT-functional V segments, including TRBV6-2 and TRBV6-3, those segments were excluded. A cluster of highly shared sequence variants was judged likely to be a technical artifact of the sequencing pipeline. Because counts were too low, some 17 rarely observed V segments, including chromosome 9 orphons, were excluded from the earlier analysis of under 650 of the donors. An earlier analysis of several hundred of the donors showed that most TCR beta V segments appeared in productive rearrangements either about 87% or about 30% of the time, which broadly matched IMGT annotations. A few of the identified cytomegalovirus-associated TCR beta chains were confirmed in vitro to be specific for cytomegalovirus antigens. Cytomegalovirus status was reported to be diagnosed by the classifier with high specificity and sensitivity in both the original and validation cohorts. Because HLA typing was missing for some donors at each locus, association tests included only the typed subset. Linkage disequilibrium might explain the correlated functional status among segregating V segments, but an unknown experimental factor could not be ruled out. A later analysis reported that several top co-occurrence clusters appeared linked to parvovirus B19, influenza, CMV and Epstein-Barr virus. Presence/absence analyses assumed roughly uniform sequencing depth across donors, an assumption that may not hold. While some public TCRs were present in many individuals, most TCR sequences turned up only very rarely across donors. Only TCR beta chains were sequenced in this cohort, and the absence of alpha or paired-chain data limited detectable features. According to the authors, the approach could potentially be generalized to other disease states and immunological phenotypes. For the cohort, immune exposure information was limited to CMV serostatus. In a later analysis, HLA-associated TCR beta chains were found to be more clonally expanded and to have lower generation probabilities than equally common non-associated chains. In a later genetic analysis, a missense DCLRE1C variant was associated with V-gene and J-gene trimming of TCR beta chains, and the association was replicated in an independent cohort. The study gave a list of under 200 TCR beta chains associated with cytomegalovirus. A further reported finding was that TCR beta sequences accurately predicted the HLA-A and HLA-B alleles for most subjects in the first cohort. In a later analysis, 16,951 TCR beta sequences were associated with specific HLA alleles at a false discovery rate of 0.05. According to a later analysis, TCR association rates differed among HLA loci, with DRB1 alleles showing the most associated TCRs and HLA-C alleles showing the fewest. A later analysis found that most CMV-associated TCR beta chains appeared HLA-restricted, with HLA associations seemingly driven largely by CMV exposure.

Regarding this clone: Its antigen is currently not known. No much larger clonotype is one base removed from it; base qualities were not supplied.

In total, fewer than 750 healthy bone marrow donors made up the cohort. Cohort members were all nominally healthy when sampled, although unrecorded immune exposures were likely present. The donor tested CMV seronegative, placing the donor among the 350 or so seronegative members of the cohort. A peripheral blood sample was collected from each donor, and TCR beta sequencing was performed on peripheral blood mononuclear cells. The Qiagen DNeasy Blood Extraction Kit was used to extract genomic DNA from the blood cell samples. There are 14 amino acids in the CDR3, from cysteine to phenylalanine inclusive. Only the CDR3 DNA is retained, 42 bases long and in frame from the first base. The germline V gene (reference sequence) specifies MNHEY as CDR1 and SMNVEV as CDR2. V has 6 bases trimmed and J has 3 bases trimmed; junction bases matching no gene number 4. Libraries were constructed by the immunoSEQ multiplex PCR assay. For the multiplex PCR, a mixture combining 60 forward primers for TCR Vbeta segments and 13 reverse primers for TCR Jbeta segments was used. A multiplex PCR assay on genomic DNA amplified the CDR3 region of rearranged TCR beta genes. Amplified TCR beta libraries were sequenced as 87-base-pair reads on the Illumina HiSeq System. The published analysis was carried out like this. Across the roughly 640 repertoires, a later analysis counted tens of millions of unique TCR beta chains, 9.5 million to 12 million of which were shared by at least two donors. To remove PCR and sequencing errors, raw reads were error-corrected and collapsed into unique sequences using a nearest-neighbor algorithm that merged closely related sequences. V, D and J gene segments were assigned by aligning CDR3 sequences to IMGT reference sequences. Each retained sequence needed at least a six-nucleotide match to both a V gene segment and a J gene segment. Rearrangements were called productive when the CDR3 lacked stop codons and stayed in frame with V and J; all others were non-productive. Following IMGT convention, CDR3 was defined as the stretch from the second conserved V-encoded cysteine up to the conserved J-encoded phenylalanine. Sequences without an unambiguous match to a single V gene segment were excluded from the earlier analysis of about 600 of the donors. In an earlier analysis of a few hundred of the donors, a V segment was called functional when productive rearrangements were above 56.7%, and segregating when the standard deviation between donors exceeded 5%. To diagnose cytomegalovirus status from the catalog of TCR beta chain sequences, a statistical classification framework was built. In a later analysis, TCR nucleotide sequences were compared against IMGT/GENE-DB human TR gene sequences so that V and J genes could be assigned. In a later analysis, CDR3 sequences and most-parsimonious VDJ recombination scenarios were assigned using the TCRdist pipeline. In a later analysis, each TCR beta chain was defined by its CDR3 amino acid sequence together with its V-gene family, and reads without a unique V-gene family were excluded. To address suspected cross-contamination and a sequencing artifact, a later analysis removed 592 highly shared, low-generation-probability nucleotide sequences. In a later analysis, a clonal expansion index for each public chain was calculated from normalized within-repertoire ranks of inferred template counts. In a later analysis, generation probabilities were computed with a VDJ recombination model fitted to out-of-frame rearrangements, and the resulting probabilities were checked against IGoR. Hypergeometric tests were used in a later analysis to score TCR-TCR, TCR-HLA and TCR-CMV co-occurrence, with a repertoire-size bias correction applied to the TCR pairs. False discovery rates were estimated in a later analysis by permuting HLA or CMV assignments 20 times. In a later analysis, co-occurring TCRs were grouped using DBSCAN, with TCRdist sequence similarity added in when clustering inside HLA-allele-positive subsets. Repertoires with fewer than 30,000 or more than 120,000 public chains, plus five repertoires with anomalous nucleotide sharing, were excluded from co-occurrence clustering. TCRdb took this table from immuneACCESS and kept in-frame rearrangements with V and J called. Such tables lack part of the clones; where checked against another copy, unresolved V genes explain under half of the gap, and the rest is unexplained. That table furnishes V, J and clone size, whereas the DNA furnished D and trimming. This sample has 110,000 or so clones in its table, and almost 85% of those were observed once. The top ten clonotypes cover around 1.5% of the sample.

This sequence originates from a woman aged 18 to 35 in good health and CMV-seronegative. The chain joins TRBV27 to TRBJ1-2, and 10 bases in between align with TRBD1. Sequencing was performed on PBMCs. Here the CDR3 is given as CASRSGTGDYGYTF. Read as DNA, the sequence is TGTGCCAGCAGGTCCGGGACAGGGGACTATGGCTACACCTTC.